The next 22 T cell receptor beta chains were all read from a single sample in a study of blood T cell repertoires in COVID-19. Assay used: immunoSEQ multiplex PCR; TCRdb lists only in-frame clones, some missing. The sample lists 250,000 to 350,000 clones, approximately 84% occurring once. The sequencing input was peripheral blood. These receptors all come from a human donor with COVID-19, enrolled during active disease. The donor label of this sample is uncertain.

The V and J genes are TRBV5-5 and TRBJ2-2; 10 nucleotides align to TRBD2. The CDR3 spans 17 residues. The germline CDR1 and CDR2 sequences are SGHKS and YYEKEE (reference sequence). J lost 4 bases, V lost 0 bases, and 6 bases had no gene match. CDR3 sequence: CASSLELAGPGTGELFF. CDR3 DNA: TGTGCCAGCAGCTTGGAACTAGCGGGGCCTGGCACCGGGGAGCTGTTTTTT.

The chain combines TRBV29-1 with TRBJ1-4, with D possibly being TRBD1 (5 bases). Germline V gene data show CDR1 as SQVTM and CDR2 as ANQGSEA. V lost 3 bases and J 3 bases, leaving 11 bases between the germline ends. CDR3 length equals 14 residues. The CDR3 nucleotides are TGCAGCGTTGAGGCCCCAGGGTCTAATGAAAAACTGTTTTTT. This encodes CSVEAPGSNEKLFF.

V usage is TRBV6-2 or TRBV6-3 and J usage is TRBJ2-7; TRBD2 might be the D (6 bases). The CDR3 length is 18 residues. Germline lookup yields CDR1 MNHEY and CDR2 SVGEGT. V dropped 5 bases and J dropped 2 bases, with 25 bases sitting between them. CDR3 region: CASSPKGLRELRPYEQYF. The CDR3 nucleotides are TGTGCCAGCAGTCCAAAGGGACTCCGGGAACTCCGCCCCTACGAGCAGTACTTC.

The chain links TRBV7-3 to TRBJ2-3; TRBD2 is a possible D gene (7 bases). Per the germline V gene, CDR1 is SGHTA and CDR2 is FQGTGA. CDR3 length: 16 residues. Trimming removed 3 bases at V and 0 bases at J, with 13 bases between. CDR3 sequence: CASSLYGGHSTDTQYF. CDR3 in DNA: TGTGCCAGCAGCTTGTACGGGGGGCATAGCACAGATACGCAGTATTTT.

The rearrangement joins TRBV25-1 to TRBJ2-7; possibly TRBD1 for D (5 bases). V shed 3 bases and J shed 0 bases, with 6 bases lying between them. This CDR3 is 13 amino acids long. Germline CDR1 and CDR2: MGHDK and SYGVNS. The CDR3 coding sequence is TGTGCCAGCAGTGACGGACACTCCTACGAGCAGTACTTC. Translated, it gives CASSDGHSYEQYF.

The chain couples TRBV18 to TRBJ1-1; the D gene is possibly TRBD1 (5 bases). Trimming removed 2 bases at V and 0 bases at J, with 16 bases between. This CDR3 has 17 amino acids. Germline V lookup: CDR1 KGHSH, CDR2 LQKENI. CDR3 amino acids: CASSPGIRGPMNTEAFF. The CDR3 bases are TGTGCCAGCTCACCAGGGATAAGGGGTCCCATGAACACTGAAGCTTTCTTT.

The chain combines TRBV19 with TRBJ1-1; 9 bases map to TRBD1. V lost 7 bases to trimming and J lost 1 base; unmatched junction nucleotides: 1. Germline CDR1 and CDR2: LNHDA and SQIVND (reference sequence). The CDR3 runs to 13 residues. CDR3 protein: CASMGQGNTEAFF. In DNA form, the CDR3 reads TGTGCCAGTATGGGACAGGGGAACACTGAAGCTTTCTTT.

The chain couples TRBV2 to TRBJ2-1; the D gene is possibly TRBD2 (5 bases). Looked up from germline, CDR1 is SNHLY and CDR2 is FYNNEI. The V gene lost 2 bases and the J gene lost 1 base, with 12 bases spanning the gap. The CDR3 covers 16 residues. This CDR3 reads CASSEFLAGSYNEQFF. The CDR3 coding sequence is TGTGCCAGCAGTGAATTCCTAGCCGGATCCTACAATGAGCAGTTCTTC.

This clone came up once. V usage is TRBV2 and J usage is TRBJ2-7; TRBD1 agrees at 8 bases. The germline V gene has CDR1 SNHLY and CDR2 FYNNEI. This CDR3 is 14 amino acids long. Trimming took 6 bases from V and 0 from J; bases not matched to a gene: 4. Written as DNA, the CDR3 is TGTGCCAGCAGCGGGGACAGGAGCTCCTACGAGCAGTACTTC. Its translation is CASSGDRSSYEQYF.

CDR3 DNA sequence: TGTGCCAGCTCACCTCTGACAGGGTCCGCCGGGGAGCTGTTTTTT. Translated, it gives CASSPLTGSAGELFF. The chain recombines TRBV18 with TRBJ2-2; 7 bases match TRBD1. CDR1 is KGHSH and CDR2 is LQKENI in the germline V gene. This CDR3 is built from 15 residues. Unmatched junction bases numbered 7, after V lost 3 bases and J lost 6 bases.

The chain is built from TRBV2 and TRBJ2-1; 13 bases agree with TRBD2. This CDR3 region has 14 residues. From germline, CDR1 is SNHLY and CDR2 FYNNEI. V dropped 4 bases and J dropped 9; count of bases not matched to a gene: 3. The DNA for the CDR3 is TGTGCCAGCAGTGGGACTAGCGGGAGTAGTGAGCAGTTCTTC. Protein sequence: CASSGTSGSSEQFF.

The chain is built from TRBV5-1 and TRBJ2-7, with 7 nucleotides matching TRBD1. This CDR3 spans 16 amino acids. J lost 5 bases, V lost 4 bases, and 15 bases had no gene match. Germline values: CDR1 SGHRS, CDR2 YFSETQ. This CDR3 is CASSKDRVGLEDEQYF. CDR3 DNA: TGCGCCAGCAGCAAAGACAGGGTAGGGCTTGAAGACGAGCAGTACTTC.

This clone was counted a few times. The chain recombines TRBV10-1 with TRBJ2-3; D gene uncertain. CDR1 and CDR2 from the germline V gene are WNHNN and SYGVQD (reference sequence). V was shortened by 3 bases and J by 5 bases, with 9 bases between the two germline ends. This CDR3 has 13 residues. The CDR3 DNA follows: TGCGCCAGCAGTGAAACCGCAGGAGATACGCAGTATTTT. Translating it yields CASSETAGDTQYF.

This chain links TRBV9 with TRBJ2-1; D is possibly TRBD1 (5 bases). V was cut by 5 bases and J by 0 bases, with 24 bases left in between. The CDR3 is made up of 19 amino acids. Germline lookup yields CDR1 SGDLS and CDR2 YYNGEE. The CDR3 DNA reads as TGTGCCAGCAGTCCCATAGGGGAATTGGCCAGGAACTCCTACAATGAGCAGTTCTTC. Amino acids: CASSPIGELARNSYNEQFF.

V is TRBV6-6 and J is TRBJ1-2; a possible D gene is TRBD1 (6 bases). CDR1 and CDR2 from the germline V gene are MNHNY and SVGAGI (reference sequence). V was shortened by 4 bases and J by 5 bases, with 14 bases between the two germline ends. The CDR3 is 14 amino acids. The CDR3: CASSSDRATYGYTF. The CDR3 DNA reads TGTGCCAGCAGTTCGGACAGAGCAACTTATGGCTACACCTTC.

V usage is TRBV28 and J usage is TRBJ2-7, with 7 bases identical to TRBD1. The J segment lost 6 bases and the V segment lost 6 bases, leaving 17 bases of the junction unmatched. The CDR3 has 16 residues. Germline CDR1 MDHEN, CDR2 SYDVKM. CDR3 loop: CASSSHTGDHLSEQYF. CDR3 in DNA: TGTGCCAGCAGCTCCCACACAGGGGATCACCTCTCCGAGCAGTACTTC.

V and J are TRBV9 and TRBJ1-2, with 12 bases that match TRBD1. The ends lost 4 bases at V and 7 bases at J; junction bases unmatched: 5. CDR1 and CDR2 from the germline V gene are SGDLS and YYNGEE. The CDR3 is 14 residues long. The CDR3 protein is CASSSRDRGLGYTF. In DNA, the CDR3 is TGTGCCAGCAGCTCACGGGACAGGGGGCTTGGCTACACCTTC.

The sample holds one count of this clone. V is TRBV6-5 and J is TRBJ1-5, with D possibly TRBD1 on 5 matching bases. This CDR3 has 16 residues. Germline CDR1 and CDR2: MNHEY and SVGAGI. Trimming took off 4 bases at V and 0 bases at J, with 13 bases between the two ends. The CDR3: CASSSLGRDSNQPQHF. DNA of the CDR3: TGTGCCAGCAGTTCCCTAGGCAGGGATAGCAATCAGCCCCAGCATTTT.

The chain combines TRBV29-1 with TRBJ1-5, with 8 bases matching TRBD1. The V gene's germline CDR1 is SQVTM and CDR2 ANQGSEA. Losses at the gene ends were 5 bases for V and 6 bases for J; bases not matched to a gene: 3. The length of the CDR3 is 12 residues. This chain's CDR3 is CSVKDRAQPQHF. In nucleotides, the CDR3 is TGCAGCGTTAAGGACAGGGCTCAGCCCCAGCATTTT. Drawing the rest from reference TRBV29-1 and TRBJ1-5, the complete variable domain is SAVISQKPSRDICQRGTSLTIQCQVDSQVTMMFWYRQQPGQSLTLIATANQGSEATYESGFVIDKFPISRPNLTFSTLTVSNMSPEDSSIYLCSVKDRAQPQHFGDGTRLSIL.

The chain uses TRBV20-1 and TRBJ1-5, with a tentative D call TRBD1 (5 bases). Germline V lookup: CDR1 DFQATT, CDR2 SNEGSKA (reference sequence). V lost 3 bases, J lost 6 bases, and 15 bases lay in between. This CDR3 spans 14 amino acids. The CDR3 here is CSASPVGEGQPQHF. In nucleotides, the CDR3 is TGCAGTGCTAGTCCTGTAGGGGAAGGTCAGCCCCAGCATTTT.

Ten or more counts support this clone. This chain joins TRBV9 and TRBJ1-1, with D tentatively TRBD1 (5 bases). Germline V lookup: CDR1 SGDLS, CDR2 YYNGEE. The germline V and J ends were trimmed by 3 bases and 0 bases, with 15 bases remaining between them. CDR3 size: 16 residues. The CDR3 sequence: CASSAPHGGVNTEAFF. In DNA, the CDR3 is TGTGCCAGCAGCGCCCCCCACGGGGGAGTGAACACTGAAGCTTTCTTT.

CDR3 sequence reads: CATSKDRWNSPLHF. The CDR3, as DNA: TGTGCCACCAGCAAAGACAGGTGGAATTCACCCCTCCACTTT. The chain couples TRBV15 to TRBJ1-6, with a weak D call TRBD1 (6 bases). Trimming shortened V by 4 bases and J by 7 bases, and 11 bases separated the two germline ends. Germline CDR1 is LNHNV and CDR2 is YYDKDF (reference sequence). The length of the CDR3 is 14 residues.